This T cell receptor beta chain was identified in a study of tumor-infiltrating lymphocytes in primary liver carcinoma. Study results and caveats: Blood fell significantly below tumors in its top-250-clone fraction (p = 0.039).

Reverse transcription of approximately 0.55 ug total RNA with a constant-region primer produced TCR beta cDNA. Libraries covering TCR beta were generated through three nested multiplex PCR rounds (using a slightly modified ARM-PCR). TCRdb ran MiXCR on the multiplex PCR reads and lists one entry per CDR3 protein. Altogether roughly 100,000 distinct CDR3 sequences are present, roughly four fifths being singletons, with the ten largest covering approximately 18%. The table lists this clonotype with a count of one. The target antigen is unknown. A junction boundary mismatches the germline segment, possibly from a read error. Unsorted bulk tissue of roughly 17-33 mg yielded co-extracted RNA and DNA. This TCR came from a man aged 35 to 55 with primary liver carcinoma and hepatitis B virus infection. Sequenced: liver tumor tissue from sampling region 3. Subset of the sample: tumor region T3, left-lateral pole.

The CDR3 sequence is CNVEMVNPEELFF. Here the CDR3 DNA reads TGCAACGTTGAAATGGTAAATCCGGAAGAACTGTTTTTT. The chain has TRBV29-1 and TRBJ1-4, with D hard to call. Germline V gene lookup returns CDR1 SQVTM and CDR2 ANQGSEA. The CDR3 is 13 residues long. The full variable domain, rest sourced from reference TRBV29-1 and TRBJ1-4, is SAVISQKPSRDICQRGTSLTIQCQVDSQVTMMFWYRQQPGQSLTLIATANQGSEATYESGFVIDKFPISRPNLTFSTLTVSNMSPEDSSIYLCNVEMVNPEELFFGSGTQLSVL.